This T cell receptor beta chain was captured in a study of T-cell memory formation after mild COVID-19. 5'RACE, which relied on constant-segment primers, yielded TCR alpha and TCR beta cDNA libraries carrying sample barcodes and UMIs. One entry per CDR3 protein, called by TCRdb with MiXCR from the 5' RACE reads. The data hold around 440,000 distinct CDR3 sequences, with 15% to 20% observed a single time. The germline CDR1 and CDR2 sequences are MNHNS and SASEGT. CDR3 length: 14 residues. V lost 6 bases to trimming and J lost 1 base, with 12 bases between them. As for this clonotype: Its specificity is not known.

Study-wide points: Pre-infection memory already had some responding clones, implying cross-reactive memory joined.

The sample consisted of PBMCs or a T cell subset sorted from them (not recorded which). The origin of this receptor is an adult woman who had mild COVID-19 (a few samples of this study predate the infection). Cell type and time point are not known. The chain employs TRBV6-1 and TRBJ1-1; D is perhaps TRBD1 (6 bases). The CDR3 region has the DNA TGTGCCAGCAGCCAAGCGGGACAGAACACTGAAGCTTTCTTT. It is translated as CASSQAGQNTEAFF.